Here is one T cell receptor beta chain with its context. This clonotype was recorded many times. This clone's antigen is unknown. No much larger clone exists at a distance of one base, and base qualities are not known. The sample belongs to a study of regulatory T cells in long-lasting Graves disease (dated by TCRdb to the early 2020s). About the full investigation: Antithyroid drugs had been taken for less than 3 months by newly diagnosed Graves' disease patients. This study used TCR sequencing and RNA sequencing of peripheral blood to compare persistent Graves' disease patients against newly diagnosed Graves' disease patients. The study took place in China and was registered as a clinical trial. A total of around 35 samples underwent TCR sequencing: some 13 from persistent and roughly 20 from newly diagnosed Graves' disease patients.

Results the study describes overall, beyond this receptor: Persistent patients shared more public clonotypes among themselves (2,741) than newly diagnosed patients did (approximately 900). Preferential use of TRBV28, TRBJ1-2 and TRBJ2-5 was observed in persistent disease, whereas TRBV20-1 and TRBJ2-1 were favored in newly diagnosed disease. The authors acknowledged the small sample size as a limitation that may reduce accuracy. Sequencing and analysis were restricted to the TCR beta chain. Because the primary lesion, thyroid tissue, could not be accessed, the study looked at peripheral blood alone. Compared with newly diagnosed patients, patients with persistent Graves' disease had lower TCR Shannon entropy and fewer highly expanded clones, which suggests clonal expansion.

According to the study, the label for this sample's time point signals: newly diagnosed GD, antithyroid drugs for less than 3 months. For both TCR sequencing and RNA sequencing, RNA was extracted from PBMCs using TRIzol. Graves' disease was diagnosed according to American Thyroid Association guidelines. Recruitment of patients was carried out at an endocrinology department in Xi'an, China. Each patient gave 9 to 10 milliliters of peripheral blood, collected in an EDTA anticoagulant tube. Ficoll Paque Plus density gradient separation was used to isolate PBMCs, and no further T cell sorting was performed. An Agilent 2100 Bioanalyzer and agarose gel were used to check RNA quality, and a NanoDrop 2000 was used to measure RNA concentration. Preparation of the library involved multiplex PCR. Sequencing instrument: Illumina HiSeq 4000. To build TCR beta libraries, CDR3 regions were amplified by Arm-PCR using iRepertoire HTBI primers. PCR products were gel purified before sequencing. Under the source paper's analysis protocol: Gene usage analysis of CDR3 amino acid clonotypes relied on the 60 to 65 TRBV and 14 TRBJ segments identified across samples. Filtered high-quality paired reads were merged into contigs using COPE and FqMerger. Contigs were aligned with BLAST to IMGT TRBV, TRBD and TRBJ reference genes, and CDR3 was defined per IMGT. Any clonotype with a frequency above 0.1% was classified as a highly expanded clone. Shannon entropy served as the measure of repertoire diversity, while the Gini coefficient captured V-J evenness. Clonotypes shared by more than one individual were considered public. TCRdb reanalyzed the raw reads on its own, using fastp at Q25 for trimming and MiXCR for clone calling, and kept in-frame beta chains. Each record represents a unique CDR3 protein, reported with the most common genes and DNA among its rows. In this record, the V and J calls reflect TCRdb's handling and not the investigators' own analysis. The sample contains 350,000 to 450,000 distinct CDR3 sequences, 14% to 15% of them found a single time. Of the sample, 16% falls within the top ten clones.

The V and J ends are trimmed by 4 bases and 5 bases, leaving 11 bases between them. Measured from the cysteine to the phenylalanine, the CDR3 is 13 residues long. Of the read, only the CDR3 DNA is kept; its 39 bases are in frame from base 1. The germline V gene specifies MNHEY as CDR1 and SVGEGT as CDR2. This sample also appeared in a second study, on T cells in Graves' hyperthyroidism and ophthalmopathy. Per that second paper: A patient counted as having stable Graves' hyperthyroidism if no progression to ophthalmopathy occurred over 18 months of follow-up. Hyperthyroidism patients were newly diagnosed, had a disease duration of under 2 months, and were aged 18 to 65 years. The study excluded patients with uncontrolled infections, other autoimmune diseases, pregnancy or lactation. Diagnoses relied on clinical symptoms, serum thyroxine and TRAb, thyroid ultrasound and orbital computed tomography. The TCR CDR3 was subjected to a first round of RT-PCR using the HTBI primer set and the Qiagen OneStep RT-PCR kit. Most expanded thyroid clonotypes (frequency above 0.001) were also detected in blood, suggesting blood repertoires may reflect thyroid immune responses. A model built on a 13 V-J signature distinguished ophthalmopathy from stable hyperthyroidism, reaching roughly 88% sensitivity and under 84% specificity in cross-validation and 80%/75% in testing. In validation, the model predicted progression to ophthalmopathy with 55% to 71% sensitivity and approximately 72% specificity, a median of 6.5 months before onset. TCR V-J signatures able to tell the groups apart were searched for in a discovery cohort of more than 90 patients, of whom approximately 40 had Graves' ophthalmopathy and some 60 had stable Graves' hyperthyroidism. Prospective prediction of ophthalmopathy was tested in an independent validation cohort consisting of roughly 20 hyperthyroidism patients and about 17 patients who later progressed to ophthalmopathy. The roughly 91 discovery patients were randomly divided into training and test sets at a 7:3 ratio. Thyroid tissue and blood T-cell repertoires from about six Graves' hyperthyroidism patients were also compared in the study. Following sampling, methimazole starting at 30 mg daily was given to hyperthyroidism patients, and high-dose intravenous methylprednisolone was given to ophthalmopathy patients. A second multiplex PCR round built the libraries, followed by size selection and purification. Sequencing of the libraries was done on an Illumina HiSeq2000 using paired-end 100 bp reads. SOAPnuke was used to process the raw data, throwing out any read that contained adapters or uncalled bases, had a mean Phred below 15, or lacked an exact constant-primer or identifier match. COPE v1.2.5 was used to merge the high-quality paired reads, and each unique nucleotide sequence was defined as a clonotype. MiTCR v1.1 was used to align the clonotypes against IMGT TRBV, TRBD and TRBJ reference segments. Analysis was restricted to V-J combinations with a frequency above 0.0001, which covered roughly 99% of repertoires. The TCS score was defined as F50 (clonal expansion) divided by E x V (chaos), with BLOSUM62-based TCRdist calculated between CDR3 peptides within each V-J. Welch's t-statistics and random forest reduced roughly 530 V-J features to some 14, which were used in a naive Bayes classifier (R e1071). No statistical method was used to fix the sample size in advance, and group allocation was not hidden from the investigators. The paper describes TCR Vbeta CDR3 sequencing of 135 peripheral blood samples, made up of fewer than 50 ophthalmopathy patients, around 78 hyperthyroidism patients and some 17 progressor patients.

The input for sequencing was peripheral blood mononuclear cells (PBMCs), taken at new diagnosis, from a patient treated with antithyroid drugs. The clonotype originates from a woman under 40 with Graves disease. Donor details come from another sample of the same person, matched by shared clones. This chain is built from TRBV6-2 or TRBV6-3 and TRBJ1-1; the best D guess is TRBD1, with 5 bases matching. The CDR3 region: CASSLGQWTEAFF. The bases read TGTGCCAGCAGTTTGGGGCAGTGGACTGAAGCTTTCTTT.